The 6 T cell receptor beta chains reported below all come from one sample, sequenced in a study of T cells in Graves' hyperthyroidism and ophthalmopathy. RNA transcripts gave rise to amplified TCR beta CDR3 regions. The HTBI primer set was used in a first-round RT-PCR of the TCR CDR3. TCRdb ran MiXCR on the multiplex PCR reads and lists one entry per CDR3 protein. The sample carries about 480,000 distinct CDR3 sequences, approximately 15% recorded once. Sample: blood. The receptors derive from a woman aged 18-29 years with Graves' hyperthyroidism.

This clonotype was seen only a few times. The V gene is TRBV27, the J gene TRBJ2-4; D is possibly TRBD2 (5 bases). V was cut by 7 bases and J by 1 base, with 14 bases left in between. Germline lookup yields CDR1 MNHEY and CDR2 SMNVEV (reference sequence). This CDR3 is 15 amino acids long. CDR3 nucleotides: TGTGCCAGCACCCCAAACAAGCGGGCCAAAAACATTCAGTACTTC. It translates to CASTPNKRAKNIQYF.

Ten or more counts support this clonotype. CDR3: CASGSGDQPQHF. CDR3 bases: TGTGCTAGTGGTTCAGGGGATCAGCCCCAGCATTTT. The V and J genes are TRBV12-5 and TRBJ1-5, with a possible D match to TRBD1 (6 bases). The germline V gene encodes CDR1 LGHNT and CDR2 FRNRAP. Trimming cost V 4 bases and J 5 bases, with 6 bases left between them. The CDR3 is 12 residues long.

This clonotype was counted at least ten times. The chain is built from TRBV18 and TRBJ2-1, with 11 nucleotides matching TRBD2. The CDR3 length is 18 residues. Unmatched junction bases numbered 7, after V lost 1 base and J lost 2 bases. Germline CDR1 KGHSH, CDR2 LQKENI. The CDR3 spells CASSPLVAGGATYNEQFF. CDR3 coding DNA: TGTGCCAGCTCACCACTGGTAGCGGGAGGGGCGACCTACAATGAGCAGTTCTTC.

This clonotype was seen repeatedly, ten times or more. CDR3 in amino acids: CASSARDRMSAGELFF. CDR3 coding DNA: TGTGCCAGCAGCGCCAGGGACCGGATGTCTGCCGGGGAGCTGTTTTTT. The chain combines TRBV5-6 with TRBJ2-2, with D perhaps TRBD1 or TRBD2 (5 bases each). CDR1 is SGHDT and CDR2 is YYEEEE in the germline V gene. The CDR3 contains 16 residues. The V end lost 4 bases, the J end lost 6 bases, and 19 bases lay between the germline ends.

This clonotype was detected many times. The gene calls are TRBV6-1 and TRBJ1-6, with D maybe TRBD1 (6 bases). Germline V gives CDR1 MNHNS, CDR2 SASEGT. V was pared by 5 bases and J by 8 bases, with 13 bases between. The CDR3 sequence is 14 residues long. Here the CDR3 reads CASSSPGVDSPLHF. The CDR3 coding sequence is TGTGCCAGCAGTTCCCCAGGGGTCGATTCACCCCTCCACTTT.

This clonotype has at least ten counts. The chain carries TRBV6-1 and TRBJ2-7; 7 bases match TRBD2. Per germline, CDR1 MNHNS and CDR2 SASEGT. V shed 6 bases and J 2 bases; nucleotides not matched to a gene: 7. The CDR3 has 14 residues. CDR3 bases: TGTGCCAGCAGCCCGGGACTATCGGCCTACGAGCAGTACGTC. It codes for CASSPGLSAYEQYV.